Below are 11 T cell receptor beta chains sequenced from a single sample in a study of regulatory T cells in long-lasting Graves disease listed by TCRdb under 2021. The library was obtained by multiplex PCR. The run used an Illumina HiSeq 4000. iRepertoire HTBI primers and Arm-PCR amplification of CDR3 regions were used to construct TCR beta libraries. Using fastp trimming at Q25 and MiXCR clonotype assembly, TCRdb reanalyzed the public sequencing data and kept in-frame beta chains. Identical CDR3 proteins give one entry, which carries the most common genes and DNA. Present in this sample are roughly 420,000 distinct CDR3 sequences, roughly 15% of which were seen just once. The top ten constitute about 25% of the sample. The time point tag for this specimen amounts to: newly diagnosed GD, antithyroid drugs for less than 3 months. For both TCR sequencing and RNA sequencing, RNA was extracted from PBMCs using TRIzol.

The data also belong to a second study, concerning T cells in Graves' hyperthyroidism and ophthalmopathy.

Specimen: peripheral blood mononuclear cells (PBMCs), collected at new diagnosis, from a patient treated with antithyroid drugs. These receptors were taken from a woman aged 18-35 years with Graves disease. Donor details come from another sample of the same person, matched by shared clones.

This clonotype was counted between two and nine times. The chain is built from TRBV7-9 and TRBJ2-4, with D perhaps TRBD2 (5 bases). CDR3 size: 15 residues. CDR1 is SEHNR and CDR2 is FQNEAQ in the germline V gene (reference sequence). V lost 1 base, J lost 5 bases, and 12 bases lay in between. The CDR3, as DNA: TGTGCCAGCAGCTTAGACGAGGGCATCCAAAACATTCAGTACTTC. Residues: CASSLDEGIQNIQYF.

The chain uses TRBV6-1 and TRBJ2-3; D may be TRBD2 (6 bases). The V end lost 8 bases, the J end lost 6 bases, and 18 bases lay between the germline ends. Germline-derived CDR1 and CDR2 are MNHNS and SASEGT. This CDR3 region has 14 residues. This CDR3 reads CASCQGGNLDTQYF. The CDR3 nucleotides are TGTGCCAGCTGCCAGGGCGGGAACCTGGATACGCAGTATTTT.

This clonotype has a handful of counts. The chain couples TRBV27 to TRBJ1-2; 7 bases map to TRBD1. Germline V lookup: CDR1 MNHEY, CDR2 SMNVEV (reference sequence). V was clipped by 6 bases and J by 2 bases; unmatched bases: 6. This CDR3 contains 14 residues. The CDR3 protein is CASREGQTNYGYTF. DNA for the CDR3: TGTGCCAGCAGAGAGGGACAGACCAACTATGGCTACACCTTC.

This clonotype was seen many times. The V call is TRBV12-3 or TRBV12-4, the J call TRBJ1-1; a weak D match, TRBD1 (6 bases). V shed 7 bases and J shed 4 bases, with 16 bases lying between them. This CDR3 region has 14 residues. CDR3 amino acids: CASTRGGDTTEAFF. The CDR3 DNA is TGTGCCAGCACCAGGGGTGGGGATACCACTGAAGCTTTCTTT.

This clonotype was observed many times. This rearrangement joins TRBV5-1 to TRBJ2-7, with D perhaps TRBD2 (6 bases). V was pared by 3 bases and J by 4 bases, with 14 bases between. The germline gives CDR1 SGHRS, CDR2 YFSETQ. The CDR3 is 14 amino acids. As DNA, the CDR3 is TGCGCCAGCAGCTCTGATACTAGCAGATACGAGCAGTACTTC. This gives the protein CASSSDTSRYEQYF.

This clonotype was found many times. This rearrangement joins TRBV2 to TRBJ2-3; D gene uncertain. CDR1 SNHLY and CDR2 FYNNEI come from the germline V gene. CDR3 size: 17 residues. Trimming took off 3 bases at V and 3 bases at J, with 19 bases between the two ends. CDR3 in DNA: TGTGCCAGCAGTGATTTCCAGAACCCAGATTGGACAGATACGCAGTATTTT. Residues: CASSDFQNPDWTDTQYF.

This clonotype was seen at least ten times. J is TRBJ2-1 and V is TRBV2; the D gene is possibly TRBD2 (5 bases). V dropped 5 bases and J dropped 0 bases, with 11 bases sitting between them. This CDR3 comprises 15 residues. In germline, CDR1 is SNHLY, CDR2 FYNNEI. The DNA for the CDR3 is TGTGCCAGCAGTCTGGACTGGAGCTCCTACAATGAGCAGTTCTTC. Amino acids: CASSLDWSSYNEQFF. Based on the CDR3 plus reference TRBV2 and TRBJ2-1, the full variable domain is EPEVTQTPSHQVTQMGQEVILRCVPISNHLYFYWYRQILGQKVEFLVSFYNNEISEKSEIFDDQFSVERPDGSNFTLKIRSTKLEDSAMYFCASSLDWSSYNEQFFGPGTRLTVL.

The table lists this clonotype with many counts. V is TRBV6-1 and J is TRBJ2-2; D gene uncertain. This CDR3 is 10 amino acids long. Looked up from germline, CDR1 is MNHNS and CDR2 is SASEGT. Trimming took off 6 bases at V and 7 bases at J, with 3 bases between the two ends. CDR3 nucleotides: TGTGCCAGCAGCCGCGGGGAGCTGTTTTTT. Translated, it gives CASSRGELFF.

This clonotype was detected a few times. One end of the junction varies from germline; a read error may be responsible. This chain links TRBV14 with TRBJ1-2, with D unresolved. Looked up from germline, CDR1 is SGHDN and CDR2 is FVKESK. CDR3 length: 13 residues. CDR3 coding DNA: TGTGCCAGCAGCCAAGGCCCCAACTATGACTACACCTTC. Amino acids: CASSQGPNYDYTF.

This clonotype was recorded at least ten times. The chain joins TRBV20-1 to TRBJ2-1; 7 nucleotides line up with TRBD1. The CDR3 consists of 15 residues. Germline V gene sequence: CDR1 DFQATT, CDR2 SNEGSKA (reference sequence). With V trimmed by 3 bases and J by 5 bases, 10 bases remained unmatched. CDR3 nucleotide sequence: TGCAGTGCTAGTCTTGTAGGGACAGATGACAATGAGCAGTTCTTC. This codes for CSASLVGTDDNEQFF.

This sequence joins TRBV3-1 and TRBJ2-1; D remains unclear. Trimming pared 0 bases from V and 4 bases from J, leaving 10 bases between. CDR3 length: 15 residues. Germline assignment: CDR1 LGHDT and CDR2 YNNKEL (reference sequence). The CDR3: CASSQELARYNEQFF. The CDR3, as DNA: TGTGCCAGCAGCCAAGAGCTTGCTCGATACAATGAGCAGTTCTTC.